This T cell receptor beta chain stems from a study of CD8 T cells in ankylosing spondylitis. This clonotype came up a few times. Libraries for TCR beta were made by quantitative 5'-RACE with molecular barcodes. Via MiXCR, TCRdb re-called the 5' RACE reads, giving one row per CDR3 protein. This table holds 250,000 to 400,000 distinct CDR3 sequences, around a tenth found once. Trimming left V 2 bases short and J 4 bases short, with 19 bases between. The CDR3 runs to 17 residues. The sequence was obtained from a female donor with ankylosing spondylitis or in good health (not recorded which). The gene calls are TRBV12-3 or TRBV12-4 and TRBJ2-3; tentatively, D is TRBD1 or TRBD2 (5 bases each). Sequencing input: blood, either unsorted or a sorted T cell fraction (not recorded which). CDR3 sequence (DNA): TGTGCCAGCAGTTTAAAGTTGACAGCGGTACCCGCAGATACGCAGTATTTT. Its protein is CASSLKLTAVPADTQYF.